These 29 T cell receptor beta chains came from one sample sequenced in a study of T cell responses to AZD1222 COVID-19 vaccine. TCRdb's copy holds only in-frame clones and misses some; the assay was immunoSEQ multiplex PCR. The sample lists 75,000 to 100,000 clones, roughly 90% seen once, with roughly 24% in the top ten. This specimen was peripheral blood, taken on day 0 of AZD1222 vaccination. Every receptor here comes from an adult in good health.

The V gene is TRBV7-9, the J gene TRBJ2-6; TRBD1 aligns across 7 bases. With V trimmed by 5 bases and J by 0 bases, 10 bases remained unmatched. Germline V gene sequence: CDR1 SEHNR, CDR2 FQNEAQ (reference sequence). The CDR3 is made up of 18 amino acids. For the CDR3, the DNA is TGTGCCAGCAGCCCAAGGGGGACAGCCTCCTCTGGGGCCAACGTCCTGACTTTC. This gives the protein CASSPRGTASSGANVLTF. Drawing the rest from reference TRBV7-9 and TRBJ2-6, the complete variable domain is DTGVSQNPRHKITKRGQNVTFRCDPISEHNRLYWYRQTLGQGPEFLTYFQNEAQLEKSRLLSDRFSAERPKGSFSTLEIQRTEQGDSAMYLCASSPRGTASSGANVLTFGAGSRLTVL.

The V gene is TRBV2, the J gene TRBJ2-1, with D possibly matching TRBD1 (7 bases). The CDR3 length is 16 residues. Germline assignment: CDR1 SNHLY and CDR2 FYNNEI. The V gene lost 5 bases and the J gene lost 2 bases, with 16 bases spanning the gap. In DNA, the CDR3 is TGTGCCAGCAGTAAATGGGGGGACAGTACCTACAATGAGCAGTTCTTC. This codes for CASSKWGDSTYNEQFF. Filled out from reference TRBV2 and TRBJ2-1, the complete variable domain reads EPEVTQTPSHQVTQMGQEVILRCVPISNHLYFYWYRQILGQKVEFLVSFYNNEISEKSEIFDDQFSVERPDGSNFTLKIRSTKLEDSAMYFCASSKWGDSTYNEQFFGPGTRLTVL.

V is TRBV16 and J is TRBJ1-4; no clear D gene. Germline V gives CDR1 KGHSY, CDR2 FQNENV. The CDR3 has 13 residues. Trimming pared 4 bases from V and 5 bases from J, leaving 8 bases between. DNA of the CDR3: TGTGCCAGCAGCCTAACCCGGAATGAAAAACTGTTTTTT. Encoded protein: CASSLTRNEKLFF.

In this sample, this clone turned up a few times. This chain joins TRBV5-1 and TRBJ1-2; TRBD1 matches 10 bases. The germline gives CDR1 SGHRS, CDR2 YFSETQ. The CDR3 is made up of 15 amino acids. J was trimmed by 7 bases and V by 4 bases; bases with no gene match: 10. This chain's CDR3 is CASSLEGQGSGGYTF. CDR3 DNA: TGCGCCAGCAGCCTTGAGGGACAGGGGAGTGGTGGCTACACCTTC.

The chain is built from TRBV6-2 or TRBV6-3 and TRBJ2-7; 11 bases are shared with TRBD2. Per germline, CDR1 MNHEY and CDR2 SVGEGT. This CDR3 has 16 amino acids. Trimming removed 0 bases from V and 2 bases from J; junction bases left unmatched: 3. Here the CDR3 reads CASSYSKLAGAYEQYF. For the CDR3, the DNA is TGTGCCAGCAGTTACTCGAAACTAGCGGGGGCCTACGAGCAGTACTTC.

V gene TRBV7-9 combines with J gene TRBJ2-5; a possible D gene is TRBD2 (5 bases). This CDR3 is 12 amino acids long. Germline assignment: CDR1 SEHNR and CDR2 FQNEAQ (reference sequence). V was trimmed by 2 bases and J by 5 bases, leaving 6 bases between them. This CDR3 is CASSLRRETQYF. DNA for the CDR3: TGTGCCAGCAGCTTAAGGAGGGAGACCCAGTACTTC.

The chain carries TRBV4-3 and TRBJ2-4; the D gene is possibly TRBD2 (5 bases). V was clipped by 0 bases and J by 1 base, with 16 bases between them. The CDR3 consists of 18 residues. The germline CDR1 and CDR2 sequences are LGHNA and YSLEER. The DNA for the CDR3 is TGCGCCAGCAGCCAAGATGGAGGAGCGGCCTCGGCCAAAAACATTCAGTACTTC. As protein: CASSQDGGAASAKNIQYF.

This chain links TRBV5-6 with TRBJ2-7; D unclear. V lost 1 base and J lost 6, with 11 bases in between. Per the germline V gene, CDR1 is SGHDT and CDR2 is YYEEEE. The CDR3 extends over 13 amino acids. CDR3 sequence: CASSLWQVGEQYF. CDR3 nucleotide sequence: TGTGCCAGCAGCTTGTGGCAGGTCGGCGAGCAGTACTTC.

The chain joins TRBV27 to TRBJ2-1, with 10 positions matching TRBD2. J was trimmed by 4 bases and V by 2 bases; bases with no gene match: 2. CDR3 length equals 15 residues. Germline V CDR1 and CDR2: MNHEY, SMNVEV (reference sequence). The CDR3 spells CASSLGAGGYNEQFF. The CDR3 DNA reads TGTGCCAGCAGTTTAGGAGCGGGAGGGTACAATGAGCAGTTCTTC.

The chain recombines TRBV6-6 with TRBJ2-1; D gene ambiguous. The V and J ends lost 0 bases and 6 bases respectively, with 9 bases between them. The CDR3 extends over 14 amino acids. Germline V gene lookup returns CDR1 MNHNY and CDR2 SVGAGI (reference sequence). The CDR3 bases are TGTGCCAGCAGTTACTCGGAACTGGGCAATGAGCAGTTCTTC. This translates into CASSYSELGNEQFF.

V usage is TRBV19 and J usage is TRBJ2-3; D not certain. CDR1 and CDR2 from the germline V gene are LNHDA and SQIVND (reference sequence). The CDR3 length is 12 residues. Between the trimmed V and J ends, which lost 5 bases and 5 bases, there was a span of 8 bases. The CDR3 DNA reads TGTGCCAGTAGTGTCTCGAGAGATACGCAGTATTTT. Protein: CASSVSRDTQYF.

The V and J genes are TRBV24-1 and TRBJ2-1, with 12 bases identical to TRBD1. V lost 4 bases, J lost 8 bases, and 8 bases stayed unmatched. This CDR3 is built from 16 residues. Germline V CDR1 and CDR2: KGHDR, SFDVKD. CDR3 nucleotide sequence: TGTGCCACCAGTGAATCCGGGACAGGGGGCAGCGATGAGCAGTTCTTC. It is translated as CATSESGTGGSDEQFF.

This clone was seen a few times. The J gene is TRBJ1-2, the V gene TRBV2; 7 positions agree with TRBD1. The germline gives CDR1 SNHLY, CDR2 FYNNEI. The J segment lost 2 bases and the V segment lost 6 bases, leaving 6 bases of the junction unmatched. The CDR3 runs 14 residues. The DNA for the CDR3 is TGTGCCAGCAGACCCCTGACAGGGAACTATGGCTACACCTTC. Translation: CASRPLTGNYGYTF.

As DNA, the CDR3 is TGCGCCAGCAGCTGGGGCGGGACTCAGGCGGGGACAGATACGCAGTATTTT. Amino acids: CASSWGGTQAGTDTQYF. V and J are TRBV5-1 and TRBJ2-3, with D possibly TRBD2 on 6 matching bases. The V gene's germline CDR1 is SGHRS and CDR2 YFSETQ. With 3 bases removed from V and 3 bases from J, the gap between germline ends came to 20 bases. The CDR3 consists of 17 residues.

In the case of this clone: Germline and junction disagree at one end, which may indicate a read error. The V gene is TRBV29-1, the J gene TRBJ2-7; D is uncertain. The CDR3 totals 9 residues. Germline V gives CDR1 SQVTM, CDR2 ANQGSEA. CDR3 nucleotides: TGCAGCGTTAGCCCGCCTACCTTGTTC. Its translation: CSVSPPTLF.

This clone has just a few counts. V and J are TRBV6-5 and TRBJ2-7, with TRBD2 identical over 7 bases. From germline, CDR1 is MNHEY and CDR2 SVGAGI. The CDR3 is 13 residues long. The V and J ends lost 10 bases and 7 bases, in that order; junction bases with no gene match: 13. CDR3: CATIGWEGGEQYF. The CDR3 nucleotides read TGTGCCACCATCGGGTGGGAGGGCGGAGAGCAGTACTTC.

V usage is TRBV6-2 or TRBV6-3 and J usage is TRBJ2-1; D might be TRBD2 (5 bases). This CDR3 is built from 13 residues. CDR1 is MNHEY and CDR2 is SVGEGT in the germline V gene. The V gene lost 6 bases and the J gene lost 5 bases, with 11 bases spanning the gap. The CDR3 nucleotides are TGTGCCAGCAGCACCCCGCGGGACAATGAGCAGTTCTTC. This gives the protein CASSTPRDNEQFF.

The chain has TRBV5-1 and TRBJ1-4; 7 bases agree with TRBD1. The CDR3 is 15 residues long. The J segment lost 5 bases and the V segment lost 4 bases, leaving 8 bases of the junction unmatched. The germline V gene encodes CDR1 SGHRS and CDR2 YFSETQ. CDR3 nucleotides: TGCGCCAGCAGCCCAAAGACAGGGACGAATGAAAAACTGTTTTTT. Protein product: CASSPKTGTNEKLFF.

V usage is TRBV7-2 and J usage is TRBJ2-5, with 7 bases matching TRBD1. The J segment lost 4 bases and the V segment lost 0 bases, leaving 5 bases of the junction unmatched. This CDR3 spans 15 amino acids. Germline V gene sequence: CDR1 SGHTA, CDR2 FQGNSA. Written as DNA, the CDR3 is TGTGCCAGCAGCTTAGCCTCACAGGGGCTAGAGACCCAGTACTTC. It specifies CASSLASQGLETQYF.

The chain uses TRBV18 and TRBJ2-5; 12 nucleotides agree with TRBD1. Germline V CDR1 and CDR2: KGHSH, LQKENI. Germline trimming cut 3 bases from V and 2 bases from J; bases unmatched to any gene: 7. CDR3 length: 17 residues. The CDR3 reads CASSPRDRGRGQETQYF. The CDR3 DNA sequence: TGTGCCAGCTCACCCCGGGACAGGGGGCGAGGACAAGAGACCCAGTACTTC.

The chain combines TRBV7-6 with TRBJ2-5; TRBD2 matches at 11 bases. There are 16 residues in the CDR3. Per germline, CDR1 SGHVS and CDR2 FNYEAQ. Unmatched junction bases numbered 7, after V lost 2 bases and J lost 5 bases. The CDR3 DNA reads TGTGCCAGCAGCTTATCGACTAGCGGGGCACGCGAGACCCAGTACTTC. This gives the protein CASSLSTSGARETQYF.

The gene calls are TRBV14 and TRBJ2-5; 7 nucleotides line up with TRBD2. The V gene's germline CDR1 is SGHDN and CDR2 FVKESK. The V and J ends lost 5 bases and 1 base, in that order; junction bases with no gene match: 4. The CDR3 consists of 14 residues. CDR3 region: CASSLLAFQETQYF. CDR3 nucleotides: TGTGCCAGCAGCTTACTAGCGTTCCAAGAGACCCAGTACTTC.

This clone was recorded once. This chain joins TRBV27 and TRBJ2-1; D unresolved. V lost 5 bases and J 12 bases, leaving 14 bases between the germline ends. This CDR3 spans 12 amino acids. CDR1 MNHEY and CDR2 SMNVEV come from the germline V gene (reference sequence). The CDR3: CASSLAPSSQFF. The DNA of the CDR3 is TGTGCCAGCAGTCTCGCGCCGAGCTCGCAGTTCTTC.

The V and J genes are TRBV7-9 and TRBJ2-3; a possible D gene is TRBD2 (6 bases). The CDR3 runs 14 residues. The V end was cut by 5 bases, the J end by 4 bases, with 13 bases between. Germline CDR1 reads SEHNR; CDR2 reads FQNEAQ (reference sequence). CDR3 nucleotides: TGTGCCAGCAGCGACCGACTAGAAGCAGATACGCAGTATTTT. It codes for CASSDRLEADTQYF.

This clone was recorded only once. The rearrangement joins TRBV6-5 to TRBJ1-2; D gene uncertain. This CDR3 has 13 amino acids. Germline CDR1 reads MNHEY; CDR2 reads SVGAGI. The V and J ends lost 0 bases and 8 bases respectively, with 10 bases between them. The DNA for the CDR3 is TGTGCCAGCAGTTACTCGGGAGGGCAAGGCTACACCTTC. Its protein product is CASSYSGGQGYTF.

The chain is built from TRBV19 and TRBJ2-7; 14 bases fit TRBD2. Germline V gene data show CDR1 as LNHDA and CDR2 as SQIVND (reference sequence). The CDR3 is 16 residues long. Trimming cost V 4 bases and J 4 bases; bases outside gene matches: 6. The CDR3 loop reads CASSTPGTSGGYEQYF. In DNA form, the CDR3 reads TGTGCCAGTAGTACCCCCGGGACTAGCGGGGGTTACGAGCAGTACTTC.

The chain has TRBV3-1 (or the pseudogene TRBV3-2) and TRBJ1-6; no clear D. V was clipped by 4 bases and J by 14 bases, with 12 bases between them. The germline CDR1 and CDR2 sequences are LGHDT and YNNKEL (reference sequence). This CDR3 has 12 amino acids. CDR3 sequence (DNA): TGTGCCAGCAGCCTGCCCGATTTGGCCCTCCACTTT. Residues: CASSLPDLALHF.

This sequence joins TRBV7-3 and TRBJ2-3; TRBD2 agrees at 8 bases. The germline V gene encodes CDR1 SGHTA and CDR2 FQGTGA. V dropped 5 bases and J dropped 1; count of bases not matched to a gene: 8. The CDR3 extends over 16 amino acids. CDR3 sequence: CASSPGLADRTDTQYF. CDR3 nucleotides: TGTGCCAGCAGCCCCGGACTAGCAGACCGCACAGATACGCAGTATTTT.

The chain has TRBV6-5 and TRBJ2-1; the match to TRBD1 covers 7 bases. The CDR3 has 14 amino acids. Germline CDR1 and CDR2: MNHEY and SVGAGI. Losses at the gene ends were 5 bases for V and 6 bases for J; bases not matched to a gene: 7. DNA of the CDR3: TGTGCCAGCAGTCAAACAGGGGTCGGCAATGAGCAGTTCTTC. This gives the protein CASSQTGVGNEQFF.